The rows below give T cell receptor beta chains drawn from one sample of a study of shared T cell receptors in the human thymus. Libraries were prepared by immunoSEQ multiplex PCR; TCRdb keeps only in-frame clonotypes and omits some of them. The sample includes about 660,000 clones, around nine tenths of them seen just once. A further study also used this sample, focusing on human thymus T cells.

The sample consisted of thymocytes. The receptors originated from a boy in the first two years of life with a congenital heart defect. Each CDR3 is given with its conserved first and last residue. A D gene is named only where the DNA matches it firmly. Expanded clones get a size class; other rows say once, few or many, or leave the size out.

v_gene,j_gene,abundance,d_gene,CDR3nt,CDR3aa
TRBV5-6,TRBJ1-5,NA,NA,TGTGCCAGCAGCTTCGGCGGACATAGCAATCAGCCCCAGCATTTT,CASSFGGHSNQPQHF
TRBV11-2,TRBJ2-1,NA,TRBD2,TGTGCCAGCACCCGGGTTGTGGCTAGCGGGAGTAACAATGAGCAGTTCTTC,CASTRVVASGSNNEQFF
TRBV6-1,TRBJ2-7,NA,TRBD1,TGTGCCAGCAGCGTCCGGGACAGGGGGGGCTACGAGCAGTACTTC,CASSVRDRGGYEQYF
TRBV14,TRBJ2-7,NA,NA,TGTGCCAGCAGCCAAGATGGGCCGAGGGACGAGCAGTACTTC,CASSQDGPRDEQYF
TRBV6-6,TRBJ2-7,NA,NA,TGTGCCAGCTCGGGGATCTCCTACGAGCAGTACTTC,CASSGISYEQYF
TRBV4-3,TRBJ2-3,NA,NA,TGCGCCAGCAGCCCCTGGACTAGCACAGATACGCAGTATTTT,CASSPWTSTDTQYF
TRBV9,TRBJ2-7,NA,TRBD2,TGTGCCAGCAGCCCCCAGGGGCGGGGGGGGTCCTACGAGCAGTACTTC,CASSPQGRGGSYEQYF
TRBV4-2,TRBJ2-7,NA,NA,TGTGCCAGCAGCCAAGGTATGCCCGATGGAGCGGGCTCCTACGAGCAGTACTTC,CASSQGMPDGAGSYEQYF
TRBV28,TRBJ1-2,NA,NA,TGTGCCAGCAGTCCTAGCCTTCAGGGGCCCAACTATGGCTACACCTTC,CASSPSLQGPNYGYTF
TRBV5-5,TRBJ2-1,NA,TRBD1,TGTGCCAGCAGCTTGAGCGACATAGTCCGGGACAGCTACAATGAGCAGTTCTTC,CASSLSDIVRDSYNEQFF
TRBV7-9,TRBJ2-1,once,NA,TGTGCCAGCAGCTTAGGGCAGGTTTGGAATGAGCAGTTCTTC,CASSLGQVWNEQFF
TRBV7-9,TRBJ2-5,NA,NA,TGTGCCAGCAGCTTAGTAAGGGGGCAAGAGACCCAGTACTTC,CASSLVRGQETQYF
TRBV30,TRBJ1-2,NA,NA,TGTGCCTGGAGTGTACGAACCCCTCAGGGGCGGAATGGCTACACCTTC,CAWSVRTPQGRNGYTF
TRBV19,TRBJ1-1,NA,NA,TGTGCCAGTAGGAAGACAAGCCTTATAACTGAAGCTTTCTTT,CASRKTSLITEAFF
TRBV21-1,TRBJ1-1,once,NA,TGTGCCAGCAGCCCCCAGGACTCTCTCGCAACTGAAGCTTTCTTT,CASSPQDSLATEAFF
TRBV20-1,TRBJ1-1,once,NA,TGCAGTGCTGGGGGGGGCGTTCAAGCTTTCTTT,CSAGGGVQAFF
TRBV10-3,TRBJ2-5,NA,NA,TGTGCCATCAGTGCCGAGACAGAGATCGAAGGGACCCAGTACTTC,CAISAETEIEGTQYF
TRBV5-6,TRBJ1-2,NA,NA,TGTGCCAGCAGCCGGGCGGGGGGCCAGAAAGGCTACACCTTC,CASSRAGGQKGYTF
TRBV7-9,TRBJ2-5,NA,TRBD1,TGTGCCATCGGACAGGGGGACTTC,CAIGQGDF
TRBV10-1,TRBJ2-7,once,TRBD2,TGCGCCAGCAGTGGACTGGGGGGGGAGCAGTACTTC,CASSGLGGEQYF
TRBV28,TRBJ1-1,NA,NA,TGTGCCAGCAGTCCCTTGACGGGAAACACTGAAGCTTTCTTT,CASSPLTGNTEAFF
TRBV6-5,TRBJ1-5,NA,NA,TGTGCCAGCAGTTACGGCAGGACAGAGCCCCAGCATTTT,CASSYGRTEPQHF
TRBV30,TRBJ2-1,NA,TRBD2,TGTGCCTGGAGCGAAGGGACTAGCGGGAAGGATGAGCAGTTCTTC,CAWSEGTSGKDEQFF
TRBV7-4,TRBJ2-1,NA,TRBD2,TGTGCCAGCAGCTCTAGCGGGAGCCCTCCCGTAGATGAGCAGTTCTTC,CASSSSGSPPVDEQFF
TRBV19,TRBJ1-1,NA,TRBD1,TGTGCCAGTAGTATAAGGGATGCGCCGACAGGGGCTTCGGCTTTCTTT,CASSIRDAPTGASAFF
TRBV27,TRBJ2-7,NA,NA,TGTGCCAGCAGTGCGGGCAGGCGGATCTACGAGCAGTACTTC,CASSAGRRIYEQYF
TRBV30,TRBJ2-7,NA,TRBD1,TGTGCCTGGAGGGCGACAGGGGGCACCTACGAGCAGTACTTC,CAWRATGGTYEQYF
TRBV4-2,TRBJ2-1,NA,TRBD2,TGTGCCAGCAGCCAAACCTCTAGCGGAACCTACAATGAGCAGTTCTTC,CASSQTSSGTYNEQFF
TRBV5-3,TRBJ1-4,NA,NA,TGTGCCAGCCGGGGGGCCAAGGTTAATGAAAAACTGTTTTTT,CASRGAKVNEKLFF
TRBV4-2,TRBJ2-3,NA,NA,TGTGCCAGCAGCCAAGGTCGCGAGCTGGTCACAGATACGCAGTATTTT,CASSQGRELVTDTQYF
TRBV27,TRBJ1-2,NA,TRBD1,TGTGCCAGCAGTTCTGGGACAGGGGGCGCTGGGTATGGCTACACCTTC,CASSSGTGGAGYGYTF
TRBV2,TRBJ2-7,once,NA,TGTGCCAGCGGCGACAACCCAGGGCCCTACGAGCAGTACTTC,CASGDNPGPYEQYF
TRBV5-1,TRBJ2-1,NA,TRBD2,TGCGCCAGCAGCTTGTCTATAGCGGGAGAAGTCAATGAGCAGTTCTTC,CASSLSIAGEVNEQFF
TRBV30,TRBJ1-1,NA,NA,TGTGCCTGGGAGTCAAATCGGGGTAGGGATGGGAACACTGAAGCTTTCTTT,CAWESNRGRDGNTEAFF
TRBV18,TRBJ2-1,once,NA,TGTGCCAGCTCACCAGCCCCGGGGAATGAGCAGTTCTTC,CASSPAPGNEQFF
TRBV30,TRBJ2-7,NA,TRBD2,TGTGCCTGGAGTCTTAGGGAGGGCCGGTACGAGCAGTACTTC,CAWSLREGRYEQYF
TRBV18,TRBJ2-7,NA,NA,TGTGCCAGCTCTGTCGACAGTTACGAGCAGTACTTC,CASSVDSYEQYF
TRBV4-2,TRBJ2-1,NA,TRBD2,TGTGCCAGCAGCCAAGGGAGCGGGAGGGCAATCAATGAGCAGTTCTTC,CASSQGSGRAINEQFF
TRBV14,TRBJ2-1,once,TRBD2,TGTGCCAGCAGCCACCTGACTAGCGGTCCCTACAATGAGCAGTTCTTC,CASSHLTSGPYNEQFF
TRBV18,TRBJ2-1,NA,NA,TGTGCCAGCTCACCGACAGACTTATGGACCAACAATGAGCAGTTCTTC,CASSPTDLWTNNEQFF
TRBV7-7,TRBJ2-5,NA,TRBD1,TGTGCCAGCAGCCCAACAGGGACAGGGATTTCGGGAGAGACCCAGTACTTC,CASSPTGTGISGETQYF
TRBV7-6,TRBJ2-5,NA,TRBD2,TGTGCCAGCAGCTATGACCCGACTAGCGAGGAGACCCAGTACTTC,CASSYDPTSEETQYF
TRBV7-9,TRBJ2-5,NA,TRBD2,TGTGCCAGCAGCTTAGCTCTTCAGCGCGGGAGACGTCTGGGAGAGACCCAGTACTTC,CASSLALQRGRRLGETQYF
TRBV2,TRBJ2-7,NA,NA,TGTGCCAGCGGAGGGACTCTCGGTCCGTACTTC,CASGGTLGPYF
TRBV6-9,TRBJ1-1,NA,NA,TGTGCCAGCAGGGGCTCTGAAGCTTTCTTT,CASRGSEAFF